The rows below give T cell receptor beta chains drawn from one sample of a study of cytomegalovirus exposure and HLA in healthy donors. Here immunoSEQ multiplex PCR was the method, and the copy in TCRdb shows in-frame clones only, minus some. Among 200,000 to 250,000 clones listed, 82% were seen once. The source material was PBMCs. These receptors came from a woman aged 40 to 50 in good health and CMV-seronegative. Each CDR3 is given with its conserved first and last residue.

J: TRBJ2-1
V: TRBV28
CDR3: CASSFFRTLRNEQFF

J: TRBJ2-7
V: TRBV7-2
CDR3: CASSSGTSGRNSYEQYF

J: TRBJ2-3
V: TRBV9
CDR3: CASSVSTGANGDTQYF

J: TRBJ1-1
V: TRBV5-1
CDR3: CASSLEGGRDPFF

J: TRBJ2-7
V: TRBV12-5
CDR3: CASGTTSGIDEQYF

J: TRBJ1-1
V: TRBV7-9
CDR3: CASSLTDYEAFF

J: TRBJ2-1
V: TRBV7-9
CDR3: CASRAASSLRNEQFF

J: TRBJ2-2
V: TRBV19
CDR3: CASSIPWPTGTNTGELFF

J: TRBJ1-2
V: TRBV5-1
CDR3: CASSPMQGSNYGYTF

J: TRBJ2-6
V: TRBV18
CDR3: CASSPRDRVSSGANVLTF

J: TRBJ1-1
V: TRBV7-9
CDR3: CASSLAVATEAFF

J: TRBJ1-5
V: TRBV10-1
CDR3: CASSDRAGQPQHF

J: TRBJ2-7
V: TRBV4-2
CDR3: CASSRDYSYEQYF

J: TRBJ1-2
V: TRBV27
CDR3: CASSSRDRANYGYTF

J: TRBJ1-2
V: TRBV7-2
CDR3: CASSLTANYGYTF

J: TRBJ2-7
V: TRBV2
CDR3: CASRDTSGSDEQYF

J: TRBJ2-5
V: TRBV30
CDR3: CAWRQGYQETQYF

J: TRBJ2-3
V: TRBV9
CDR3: CASSVTGNTDTQYF

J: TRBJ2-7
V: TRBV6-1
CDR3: CASREAGTGSYEQYF

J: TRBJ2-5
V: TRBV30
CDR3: CAWRMAGRRLVTQYF

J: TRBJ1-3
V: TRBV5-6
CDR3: CASSPDRGRSGNTIYF

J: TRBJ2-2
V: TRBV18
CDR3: CASSPFDNGGANTGELFF

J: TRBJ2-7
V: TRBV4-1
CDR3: CASSQAGTGSYEQYF

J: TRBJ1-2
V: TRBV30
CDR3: CACSVLALNTF

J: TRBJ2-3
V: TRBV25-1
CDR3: CASGPGGYTDTQYF

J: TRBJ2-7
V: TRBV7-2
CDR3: CASSLALAGLIEQYF

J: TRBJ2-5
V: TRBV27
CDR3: CASSTGWETQYF

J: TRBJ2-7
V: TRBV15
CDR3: CATSRTSGNDEQYF

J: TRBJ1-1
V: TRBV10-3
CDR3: CAIRRGVDTEAFF

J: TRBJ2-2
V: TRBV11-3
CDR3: CASSLGTDPNTGELFF

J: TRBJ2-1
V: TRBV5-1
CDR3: CASSLGARYNEQFF

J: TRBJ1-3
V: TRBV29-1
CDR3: CSVGTSPGNTIYF

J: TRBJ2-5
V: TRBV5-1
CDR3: CASSFGRGTQETQYF

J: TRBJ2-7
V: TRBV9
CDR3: CASSSRLAGADEQYF

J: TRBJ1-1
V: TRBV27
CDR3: CASSNIGGITEAFF

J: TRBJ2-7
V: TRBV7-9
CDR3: CASRQSGLAGVIEQYF

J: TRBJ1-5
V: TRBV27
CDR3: CASSLFSNQPQHF

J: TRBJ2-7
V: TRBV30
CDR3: CAWSTFRAYEQYF

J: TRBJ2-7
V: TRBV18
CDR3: CASSPRTSLTYEQYF

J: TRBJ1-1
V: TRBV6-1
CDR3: CASSGRQVLNTEAFF

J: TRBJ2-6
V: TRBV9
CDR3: CASSGMGGANVLTF

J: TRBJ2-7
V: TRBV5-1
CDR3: CASSTTSGSPHEQYF

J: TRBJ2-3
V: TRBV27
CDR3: CASSFLSGRVVTDTQYF

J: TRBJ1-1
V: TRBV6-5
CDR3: CASSWQMNTEAFF

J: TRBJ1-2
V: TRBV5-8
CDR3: CASSIRSNRDRGRGYTF

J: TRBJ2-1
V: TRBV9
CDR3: CASSQTSVEQFF